The 4 T cell receptor beta chains listed next were all sequenced from one sample in a study of blood T cell repertoires in COVID-19. Repertoires were generated with immunoSEQ multiplex PCR, while TCRdb's copy carries only in-frame clones and drops some. The sample comprises some 240,000 clones, around nine tenths of which are singletons, and around 3.1% rests with the top ten. Sequencing was performed on PBMCs or T cells enriched from blood (not recorded which). The receptors stem from a woman in her 40s who had been exposed to COVID-19.

The V gene is TRBV5-4, the J gene TRBJ2-2; 12 bases match TRBD1. The J segment lost 6 bases and the V segment lost 7 bases, leaving 10 bases of the junction unmatched. Germline loops: CDR1 SGHNT, CDR2 YYREEE (reference sequence). The CDR3 spans 16 residues. CDR3 coding DNA: TGTGCCAGCCCTCGGACGGGACAGGGGGCCCCCGGGGAGCTGTTTTTT. Its translation: CASPRTGQGAPGELFF.

J is TRBJ2-2 and V is TRBV12-3 or TRBV12-4, with 8 bases fitting TRBD2. J was trimmed by 6 bases and V by 6 bases; bases with no gene match: 3. CDR3 length: 13 amino acids. CDR3 loop: CASSLREAGELFF. Here the CDR3 DNA reads TGTGCCAGCAGCCTGCGGGAGGCCGGGGAGCTGTTTTTT.

This clone was counted once. This sequence joins TRBV9 and TRBJ2-5, with TRBD1 matching 9 bases. The CDR3 length is 15 residues. V was pared by 3 bases and J by 6 bases, with 9 bases of the junction left unmatched. The V gene's germline CDR1 is SGDLS and CDR2 YYNGEE. The CDR3 loop is CASSEGGTGSQTQYF. In DNA, the CDR3 is TGTGCCAGCAGCGAAGGAGGGACAGGGTCCCAGACCCAGTACTTC.

This clone has just one count. The chain links TRBV5-1 to TRBJ1-3, with 8 bases identical to TRBD1. Unmatched junction bases numbered 3, after V lost 4 bases and J lost 0 bases. Germline CDR1 and CDR2: SGHRS and YFSETQ. The CDR3 is made up of 15 amino acids. The CDR3 loop is CASSKTGGSGNTIYF. CDR3 coding DNA: TGCGCCAGCAGCAAAACAGGGGGCTCTGGAAACACCATATATTTT.